This T cell receptor beta chain was recorded in a study of identical twins (dated by TCRdb to about 2016). For context, the study as a whole: To test whether fetal clonotypes persist, the study used deep sequencing on TCR alpha and beta repertoires from monozygotic twins, unrelated adults of various ages, and cord blood. To rule out contamination, the twin experiments were replicated at different times with different library preparation protocols.

What the study reported, not specific to this receptor: In beta out-of-frame sequences, excess twin sharing was weaker, because having fewer shared sequences lowered the signal-to-noise ratio. Abundant cord blood beta clonotypes had fewer insertions, young adult naive repertoires showed a similar but weaker trend, and memory repertoires showed no such trend. In monozygotic twins, out-of-frame TCR alpha sharing was systematically underestimated by recombination models, although the models agreed with sharing between unrelated individuals. Because the same donors could not be followed over many years, the conclusions depended on cross-sectional statistical analysis. Out-of-frame TCR alpha sequences shared between twins showed an excess of low generation-probability sequences compared with coincidental sharing between unrelated individuals. Invariant T cells such as MAIT and iNKT could partly confound zero-insertion analyses, though diverse VJ usage argued against this for most clonotypes.

Of note for this clonotype: The specificity of this receptor is unknown. It has no much larger one-base neighbor in the sample; base qualities were not kept.

All donors were healthy Caucasians. The twin cohort comprised three pairs of female monozygotic twins, all aged roughly 18 to 30 years. Positive isolation kits from Invitrogen were used to isolate CD4+ and CD8+ T cell populations. The library was obtained by 5' RACE. Instrument used: Illumina HiSeq 2000. Template switching introduced a universal primer binding site; the final cDNA contained a unique molecular identifier, enabling accurate counting of TCR cDNA molecules. Specific primers in the conserved constant-segment region were used to synthesize first-strand cDNA for the TCR alpha and beta chains. To control for contamination, every cDNA library carried two barcodes: a SMART-Mk sample barcode plus Illumina barcodes. TruSeq adapter sequences along with Illumina sample barcodes were introduced in two successive PCR steps. Sequencing of the TCR alpha and beta cDNA libraries was done on the Illumina HiSeq platform using custom primers. The authors' analysis ran thus. MiGEC processed the raw reads to extract unique molecular identifiers, while MiXCR was used to determine the CDR3 positions. Recombination models were inferred per individual with the repgenHMM and IGoR tools using an EM algorithm. Shared clonotypes were analyzed with the tcR package in R, and sharing was normalized by the product of cloneset sizes. Out-of-frame nonproductive sequences were analyzed to study raw recombination free of thymic and clonal selection effects. Using fastp at Q25 and MiXCR, TCRdb reprocessed the public reads and kept productive beta chains. Entries are consolidated by CDR3 protein sequence, retaining the most common genes and DNA. The V and J calls and clone size come from TCRdb's table, not from the authors' own analysis. In this sample the table shows 540,000 or so distinct CDR3 sequences, more than 20% of which occur a single time. The ten largest clones take up approximately 0.52% of the sample.

These data also featured in a second study, about yellow fever vaccine responses in identical twins. Drawing on the second study: The T cell response to vaccination in identical twins was reported by the authors to appear partly convergent and partly personalized. In the study, vaccine-responding T cell clones were precisely tracked in identical twins.

Material: CD4+ T cells sorted from blood. This TCR came from a woman aged 18-35 years in good health.

The encoded CDR3 is CASSLLTSANTGELFF. Here is the DNA: TGTGCCAGCAGCTTATTGACTAGCGCCAACACCGGGGAGCTGTTTTTT. This receptor chain uses TRBV7-6 and TRBJ2-2, with 8 bases in between that match TRBD2. CDR1 and CDR2, per the germline V gene, are SGHVS and FNYEAQ. From V the trimming removes 2 bases and from J it removes 2 bases, while the gene matches leave 4 bases of the junction unaccounted for. Its CDR3 holds 16 amino acids, cysteine through phenylalanine. CDR3 DNA is the only sequence kept; it has 48 bases, read in frame from the first base.